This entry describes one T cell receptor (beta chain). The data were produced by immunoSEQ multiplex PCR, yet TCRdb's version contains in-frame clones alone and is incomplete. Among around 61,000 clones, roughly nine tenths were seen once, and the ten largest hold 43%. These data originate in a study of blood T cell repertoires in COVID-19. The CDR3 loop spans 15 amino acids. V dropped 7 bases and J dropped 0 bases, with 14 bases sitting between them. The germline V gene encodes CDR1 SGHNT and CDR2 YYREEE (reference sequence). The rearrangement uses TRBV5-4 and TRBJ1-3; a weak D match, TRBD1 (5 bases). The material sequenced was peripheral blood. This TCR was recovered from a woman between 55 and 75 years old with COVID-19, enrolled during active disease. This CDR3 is CASSAGPSSGNTIYF. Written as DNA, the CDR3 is TGTGCCAGCTCCGCAGGGCCGAGCTCTGGAAACACCATATATTTT.